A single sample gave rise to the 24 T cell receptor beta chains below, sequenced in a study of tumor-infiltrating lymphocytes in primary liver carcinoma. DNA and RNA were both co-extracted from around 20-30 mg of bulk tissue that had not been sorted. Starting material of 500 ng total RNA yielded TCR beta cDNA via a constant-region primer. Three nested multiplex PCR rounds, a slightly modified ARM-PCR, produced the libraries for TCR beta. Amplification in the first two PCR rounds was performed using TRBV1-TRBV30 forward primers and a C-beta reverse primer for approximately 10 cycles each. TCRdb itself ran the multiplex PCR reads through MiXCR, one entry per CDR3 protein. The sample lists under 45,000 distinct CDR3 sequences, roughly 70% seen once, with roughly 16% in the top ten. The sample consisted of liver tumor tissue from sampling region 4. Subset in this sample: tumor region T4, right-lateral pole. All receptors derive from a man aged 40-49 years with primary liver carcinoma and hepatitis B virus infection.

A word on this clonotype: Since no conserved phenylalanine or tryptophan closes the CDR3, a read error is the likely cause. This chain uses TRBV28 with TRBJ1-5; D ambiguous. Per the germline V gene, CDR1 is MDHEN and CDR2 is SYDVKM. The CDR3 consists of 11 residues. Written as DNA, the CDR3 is TGTGCCAGCTGCAGAAATCAGCCTCAGCATGTT. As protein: CASCRNQPQHV.

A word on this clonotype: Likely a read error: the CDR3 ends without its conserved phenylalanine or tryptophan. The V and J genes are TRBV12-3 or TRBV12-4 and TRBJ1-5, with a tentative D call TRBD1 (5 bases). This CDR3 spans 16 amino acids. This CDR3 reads CGTSFQGFGSDQPQHL. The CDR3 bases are TGTGGCACCAGCTTCCAGGGTTTTGGATCGGATCAGCCCCAGCATTTA.

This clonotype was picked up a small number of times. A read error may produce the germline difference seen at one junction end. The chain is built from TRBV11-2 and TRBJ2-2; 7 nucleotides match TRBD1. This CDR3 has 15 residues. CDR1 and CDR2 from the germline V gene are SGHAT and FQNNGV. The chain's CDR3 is CTSSPIRGTTGELFF. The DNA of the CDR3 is TGTACCAGCAGCCCCATCAGGGGGACAACCGGGGAGTTGTTTTTT.

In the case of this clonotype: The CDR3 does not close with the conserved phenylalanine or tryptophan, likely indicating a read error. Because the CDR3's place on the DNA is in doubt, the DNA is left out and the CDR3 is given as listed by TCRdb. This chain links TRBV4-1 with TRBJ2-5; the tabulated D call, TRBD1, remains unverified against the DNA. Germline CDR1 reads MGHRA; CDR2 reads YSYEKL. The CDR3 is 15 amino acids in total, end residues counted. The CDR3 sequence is CASSHAGQTQETLYL.

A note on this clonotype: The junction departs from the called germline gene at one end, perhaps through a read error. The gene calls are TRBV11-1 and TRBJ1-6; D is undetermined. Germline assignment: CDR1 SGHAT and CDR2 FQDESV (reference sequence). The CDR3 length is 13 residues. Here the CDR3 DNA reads TGCGCCAGCAGCCGGGCACTGATTTCACCCCTCCACTTT. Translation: CASSRALISPLHF.

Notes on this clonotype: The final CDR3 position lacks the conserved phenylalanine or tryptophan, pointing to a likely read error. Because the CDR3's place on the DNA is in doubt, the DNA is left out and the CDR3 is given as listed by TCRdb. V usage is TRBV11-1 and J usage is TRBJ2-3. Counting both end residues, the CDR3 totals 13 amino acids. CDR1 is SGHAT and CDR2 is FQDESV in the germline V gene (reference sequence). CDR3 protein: CASSSIRTDTQCL.

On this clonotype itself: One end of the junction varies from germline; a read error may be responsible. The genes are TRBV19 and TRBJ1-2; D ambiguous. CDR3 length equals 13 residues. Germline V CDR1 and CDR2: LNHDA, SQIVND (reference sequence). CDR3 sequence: CASGRISAYDYTF. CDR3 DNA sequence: TGTGCCAGTGGGAGGATATCAGCCTATGACTACACCTTC.

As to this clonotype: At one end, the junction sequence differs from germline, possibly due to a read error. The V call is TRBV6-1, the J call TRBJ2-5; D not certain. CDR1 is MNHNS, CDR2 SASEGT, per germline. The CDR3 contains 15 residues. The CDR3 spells CASIEAVGGQDAQYF. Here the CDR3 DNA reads TGTGCTAGCATTGAAGCTGTGGGCGGCCAAGATGCCCAGTACTTC.

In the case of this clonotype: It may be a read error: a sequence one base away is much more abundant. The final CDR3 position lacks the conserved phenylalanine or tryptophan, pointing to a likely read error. The CDR3 is CSARDQSGGRNEQFL. CDR3 coding DNA: TGCAGTGCTAGAGATCAGTCAGGGGGTCGGAATGAGCAGTTCTTA. The chain recombines TRBV20-1 with TRBJ2-1, with 7 bases lining up with TRBD1. V lost 0 bases, J lost 7 bases, and 9 bases stayed unmatched. Germline V gene lookup returns CDR1 DFQATT and CDR2 SNEGSKA (reference sequence). The length of the CDR3 is 15 residues.

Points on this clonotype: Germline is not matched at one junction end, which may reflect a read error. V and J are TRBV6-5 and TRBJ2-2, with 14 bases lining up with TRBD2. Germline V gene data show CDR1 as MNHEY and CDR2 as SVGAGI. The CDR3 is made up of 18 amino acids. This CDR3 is CTSRSILGTSGRGRELFF. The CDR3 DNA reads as TGTACCAGCAGATCGATCCTGGGGACTAGCGGGAGAGGTAGGGAGCTGTTTTTT.

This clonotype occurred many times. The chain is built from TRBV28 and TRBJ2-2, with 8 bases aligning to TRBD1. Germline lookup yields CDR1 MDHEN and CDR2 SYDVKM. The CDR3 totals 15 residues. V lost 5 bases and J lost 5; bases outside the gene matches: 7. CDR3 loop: CASSARTGRTGELFF. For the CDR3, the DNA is TGTGCCAGCAGTGCGAGGACAGGGAGGACCGGGGAGCTGTTTTTT.

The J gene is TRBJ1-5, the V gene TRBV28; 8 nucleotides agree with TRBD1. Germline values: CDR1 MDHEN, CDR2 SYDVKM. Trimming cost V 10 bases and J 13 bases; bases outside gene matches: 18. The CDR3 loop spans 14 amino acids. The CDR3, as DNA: TGTGCCATCATGTCGACAGGGGCTTCCCACCCTCAGCATTTT. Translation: CAIMSTGASHPQHF.

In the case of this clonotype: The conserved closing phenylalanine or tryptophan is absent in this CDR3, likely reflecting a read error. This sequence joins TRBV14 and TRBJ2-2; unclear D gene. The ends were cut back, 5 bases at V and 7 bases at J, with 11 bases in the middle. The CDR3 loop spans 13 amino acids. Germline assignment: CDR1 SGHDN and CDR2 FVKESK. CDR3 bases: TGTGCCAGCAGCTCTCAGATCAGCGGGGAGCTGTTTCTT. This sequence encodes CASSSQISGELFL.

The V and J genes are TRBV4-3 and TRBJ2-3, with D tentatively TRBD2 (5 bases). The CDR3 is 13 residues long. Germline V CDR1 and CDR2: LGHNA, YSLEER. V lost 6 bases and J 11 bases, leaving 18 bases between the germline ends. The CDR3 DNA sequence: TGCGCCAGCAGTCGAGACGCTAGCACCGTGCAGTATTTT. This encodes CASSRDASTVQYF.

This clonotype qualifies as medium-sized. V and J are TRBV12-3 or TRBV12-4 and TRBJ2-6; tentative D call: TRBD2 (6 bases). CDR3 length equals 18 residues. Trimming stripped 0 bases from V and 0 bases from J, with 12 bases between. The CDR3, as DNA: TGTGCCAGCAGTTTAGCGGGACTGCCGAACTCTGGGGCCAACGTCCTGACTTTC. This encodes CASSLAGLPNSGANVLTF.

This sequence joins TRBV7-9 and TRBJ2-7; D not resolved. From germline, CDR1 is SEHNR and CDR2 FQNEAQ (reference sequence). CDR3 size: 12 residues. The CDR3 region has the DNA TGTGTCATCAGCCTCGACTTCTACGAGCAGTACTTC. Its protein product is CVISLDFYEQYF.

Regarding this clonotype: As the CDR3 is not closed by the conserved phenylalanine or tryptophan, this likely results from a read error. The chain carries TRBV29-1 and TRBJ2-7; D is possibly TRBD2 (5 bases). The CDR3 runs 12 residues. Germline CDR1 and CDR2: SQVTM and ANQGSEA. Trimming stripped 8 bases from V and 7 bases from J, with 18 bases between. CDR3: CSILTSSHEQYL. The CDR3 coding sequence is TGCAGCATCCTTACTAGTTCCCATGAGCAGTACCTC.

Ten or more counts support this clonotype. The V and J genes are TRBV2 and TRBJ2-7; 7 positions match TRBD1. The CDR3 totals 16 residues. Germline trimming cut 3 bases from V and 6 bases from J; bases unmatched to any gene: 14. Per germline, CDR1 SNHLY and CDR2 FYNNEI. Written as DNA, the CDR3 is TGTGCCAGCAGTGAGAGTAGACAGGGTCTCTTCGGCGAGCAGTACTTC. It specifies CASSESRQGLFGEQYF.

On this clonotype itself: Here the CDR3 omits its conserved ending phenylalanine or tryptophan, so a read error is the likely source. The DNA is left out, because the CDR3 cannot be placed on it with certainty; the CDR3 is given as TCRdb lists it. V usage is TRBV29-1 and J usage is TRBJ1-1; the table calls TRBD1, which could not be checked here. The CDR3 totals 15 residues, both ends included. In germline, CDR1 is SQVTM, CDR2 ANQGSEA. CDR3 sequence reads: CSVAGGWGMNTEAPY.

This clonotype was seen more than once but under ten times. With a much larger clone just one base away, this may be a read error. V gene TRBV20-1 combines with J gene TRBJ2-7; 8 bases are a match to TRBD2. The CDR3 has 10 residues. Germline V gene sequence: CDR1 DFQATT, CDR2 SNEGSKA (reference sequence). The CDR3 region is CSATGGEQHF. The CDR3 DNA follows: TGCAGTGCTACCGGGGGGGAGCAGCACTTC.

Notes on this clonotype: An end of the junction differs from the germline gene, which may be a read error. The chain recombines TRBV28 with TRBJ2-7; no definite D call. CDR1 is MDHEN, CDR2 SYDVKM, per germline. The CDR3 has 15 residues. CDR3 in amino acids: CASSPPLMGNDEQNF. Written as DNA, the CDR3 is TGTGCCAGCAGCCCGCCCCTTATGGGTAACGACGAGCAGAACTTC.

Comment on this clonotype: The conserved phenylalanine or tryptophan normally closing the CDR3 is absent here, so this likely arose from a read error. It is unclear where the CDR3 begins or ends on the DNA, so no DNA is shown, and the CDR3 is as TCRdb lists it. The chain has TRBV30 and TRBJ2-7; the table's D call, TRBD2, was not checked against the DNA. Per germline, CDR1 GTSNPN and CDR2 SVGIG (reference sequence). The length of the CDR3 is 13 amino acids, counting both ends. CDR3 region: CAWSREDSYEQSL.

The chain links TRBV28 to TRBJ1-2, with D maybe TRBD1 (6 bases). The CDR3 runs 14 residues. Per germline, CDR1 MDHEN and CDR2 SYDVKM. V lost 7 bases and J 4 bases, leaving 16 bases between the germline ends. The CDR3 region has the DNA TGTGCCAGCAAGTTCTTGGGACATGGCTATGGCTACACCTTC. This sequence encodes CASKFLGHGYGYTF.

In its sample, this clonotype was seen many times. The CDR3 spells CATSESGTRSSYEQYF. The CDR3 nucleotides are TGTGCCACCAGTGAATCCGGGACAAGGTCATCCTACGAGCAGTACTTC. The chain carries TRBV24-1 and TRBJ2-7; maybe TRBD1 (6 bases). The germline V and J ends were trimmed by 4 bases and 1 base, with 16 bases remaining between them. Germline lookup yields CDR1 KGHDR and CDR2 SFDVKD. The CDR3 spans 16 residues.